The T cell receptor beta chain under discussion was sequenced for a study of OX40 agonist ivuxolimab in advanced cancers. Across the whole study: Every 2 weeks, ivuxolimab was infused into the patients intravenously at between 0.01 and 10 mg/kg. Patients with hepatocellular carcinoma, melanoma, renal cell or head and neck cancer made up the dose-escalation patients.

Clones were sequenced by immunoSEQ multiplex PCR, and TCRdb holds only the in-frame ones, with some missing. Of 8,000 to 11,000 clones detected, 70% to 80% appear once; the ten largest clones hold approximately 30%. V shed 6 bases, J shed 3 bases, and the junction held 4 bases outside the gene matches. Germline assignment: CDR1 KGHSH and CDR2 LQKENI. The CDR3 consists of 15 residues. General study points: CD4+ and CD8+ T cells in blood underwent clonal expansion by week 6 at 0.1 to 3.0 mg/kg. Compared with CD4+, CD8+ T cells on average had more expanded clones.

This clone was counted a single time. Antigen specificity is unknown. The material was CD4+ or CD8+ T cells sorted from blood, obtained in a trial of the OX40 agonist ivuxolimab. The chain is built from TRBV18 and TRBJ2-1, with TRBD1 identical over 11 bases. This clonotype originated in an adult with an advanced solid tumor such as melanoma, head and neck, liver or kidney cancer. CDR3 sequence (DNA): TGTGCCAGCTCGGAGGGACAGGGGGACTACAATGAGCAGTTCTTC. This codes for CASSEGQGDYNEQFF.